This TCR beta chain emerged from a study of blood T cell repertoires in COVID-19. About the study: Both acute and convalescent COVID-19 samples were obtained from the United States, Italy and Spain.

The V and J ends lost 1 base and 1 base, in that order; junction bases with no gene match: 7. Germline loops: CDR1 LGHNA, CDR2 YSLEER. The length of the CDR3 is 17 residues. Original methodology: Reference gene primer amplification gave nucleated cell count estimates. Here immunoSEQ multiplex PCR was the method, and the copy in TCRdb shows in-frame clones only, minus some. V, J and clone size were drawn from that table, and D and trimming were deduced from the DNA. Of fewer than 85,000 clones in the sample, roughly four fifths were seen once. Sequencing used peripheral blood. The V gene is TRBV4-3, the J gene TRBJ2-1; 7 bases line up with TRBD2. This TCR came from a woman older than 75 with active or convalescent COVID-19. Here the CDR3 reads CASSQGEGGGSYNEQFF. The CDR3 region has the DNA TGCGCCAGCAGCCAAGGTGAGGGCGGGGGTTCCTACAATGAGCAGTTCTTC.